Below, 3 T cell receptor beta chains from the same sample are listed, as sequenced in a study of blood T cell repertoires in COVID-19. The table came from immunoSEQ multiplex PCR; TCRdb's copy has only in-frame clones and leaves some out. This table has 100,000 to 150,000 clones, around 89% appearing once. The material sequenced was peripheral blood. These receptors were taken from a man aged 55 to 69 with COVID-19, enrolled during active disease.

The table lists this clone with a few counts. The chain carries TRBV18 and TRBJ1-3, with D tentatively TRBD1 (5 bases). V was cut by 3 bases and J by 0 bases, with 15 bases left in between. From germline, CDR1 is KGHSH and CDR2 LQKENI. This CDR3 is 17 amino acids long. CDR3 residues: CASSPTGGSASGNTIYF. The CDR3 nucleotides read TGTGCCAGCTCACCTACGGGGGGGTCCGCCTCTGGAAACACCATATATTTT.

The chain employs TRBV11-2 and TRBJ2-7, with TRBD1 matching 8 bases. Germline V lookup: CDR1 SGHAT, CDR2 FQNNGV. The CDR3 has 15 amino acids. J lost 5 bases, V lost 5 bases, and 11 bases had no gene match. The CDR3 DNA sequence: TGTGCCAGCAGCCTTAGGACAGGGATGATGGACGAGCAGTACTTC. Its protein is CASSLRTGMMDEQYF.

The J gene is TRBJ2-2, the V gene TRBV11-2, with TRBD2 as a possible D gene (5 bases). Germline V lookup: CDR1 SGHAT, CDR2 FQNNGV. Trimming cost V 5 bases and J 1 base, with 11 bases left between them. The CDR3 runs 15 residues. The CDR3 spells CASSTSGRNTGELFF. The CDR3 DNA reads as TGTGCCAGCAGCACTTCTGGGAGGAACACCGGGGAGCTGTTTTTT.